This TCR beta chain was profiled in a study of vaccination effects on CD4 cells after COVID-19. Overall study: Sample donation by two convalescent patients took place 16 days and one week before vaccination. Study results and caveats: Clonal contraction was marked in infection- and vaccine-induced clones late after vaccination.

ViraFEST assay sequencing came after antigen-specific CD4+ T cells were expanded with viral peptide pools. Scientists isolated CD4+ T cells after a roughly 9-day culture period ended. PCR confirmed that the person was infected with SARS-CoV-2 between March and December 2020. Peptides at about 10 ug/ml and IL-2 at about 10 IU/ml were added to fewer than 2.5 million PBMC per well. Researchers swapped half the medium for IL-2 medium on both days 3 and 7. Using immunoSEQ multiplex PCR, the repertoire was profiled, and TCRdb retains in-frame clones only, with some absent. The profile shows around 26,000 clones, about four fifths of them singletons. With respect to this clone: Its specificity is unknown.

The sequencing used CD4+ T cells from PBMCs cultured with HCoV-NL63 spike peptides, collected before COVID-19 vaccination. This clonotype was obtained from a human donor who had a prior SARS-CoV-2 infection.

The CDR3 DNA reads as TGTGCCAGCAGCTTAAGTGCTGCGGGGGCCTACGAGCAGTACTTC. Translating it yields CASSLSAAGAYEQYF. This chain connects TRBV7-2 to TRBJ2-7, with TRBD2 matching over 7 bases. This CDR3 region has 15 residues. CDR1 and CDR2 from the germline V gene are SGHTA and FQGNSA. The trim removed 2 bases at V and 2 bases at J, leaving 6 bases unmatched.